These 20 T cell receptor beta chains came from one sample sequenced in a study of neoadjuvant nivolumab and ipilimumab in lung cancer. Clones were sequenced by immunoSEQ multiplex PCR, and TCRdb holds only the in-frame ones, with some missing. The sample carries over 7,000 clones, over 70% recorded once. The sample was tumor tissue, taken after neoadjuvant nivolumab, alone or with ipilimumab, at or shortly before surgery. The receptors shown here come from an adult with non-small cell lung cancer.

This clone was found once. This chain links TRBV7-9 with TRBJ2-1; unclear D gene. Trimming removed 4 bases at V and 6 bases at J, with 16 bases between. Germline values: CDR1 SEHNR, CDR2 FQNEAQ (reference sequence). The length of the CDR3 is 15 residues. This CDR3 reads CASSSPKKLSNEQFF. DNA of the CDR3: TGTGCCAGCAGCTCGCCAAAAAAATTGTCCAATGAGCAGTTCTTC.

The CDR3 region has the DNA TGCGCCAGCAGCGCCCAGGCTAATGAAAAACTGTTTTTT. This translates into CASSAQANEKLFF. This rearrangement joins TRBV5-1 to TRBJ1-4; the D is unclear. The CDR3 contains 13 residues. Germline CDR1 is SGHRS and CDR2 is YFSETQ. Between the trimmed V and J ends, which lost 4 bases and 3 bases, there was a span of 7 bases.

This clone came up a few times. The chain links TRBV18 to TRBJ1-1, with D possibly being TRBD1 (5 bases). The V gene lost 4 bases and the J gene lost 1 base, with 16 bases spanning the gap. This CDR3 has 16 amino acids. Germline CDR1 KGHSH, CDR2 LQKENI. This CDR3 reads CASSLIIGGTNTEAFF. For the CDR3, the DNA is TGTGCCAGCTCACTCATAATCGGGGGGACGAACACTGAAGCTTTCTTT. The full variable domain, its missing parts supplied by reference TRBV18 and TRBJ1-1, is NAGVMQNPRHLVRRRGQEARLRCSPMKGHSHVYWYRQLPEEGLKFMVYLQKENIIDESGMPKERFSAEFPKEGPSILRIQQVVRGDSAAYFCASSLIIGGTNTEAFFGQGTRLTVV.

The chain couples TRBV6-6 to TRBJ1-1; D is uncertain. The CDR3 is 13 amino acids. The V and J ends lost 0 bases and 4 bases respectively, with 6 bases between them. In germline, CDR1 is MNHNY, CDR2 SVGAGI (reference sequence). The DNA for the CDR3 is TGTGCCAGCAGTTACTCGACTAGCACTGAAGCTTTCTTT. This codes for CASSYSTSTEAFF.

This rearrangement joins TRBV5-5 to TRBJ2-7; a weak D match, TRBD2 (6 bases). Trimming removed 2 bases from V and 2 bases from J, with 14 bases in between. Germline V lookup: CDR1 SGHKS, CDR2 YYEKEE (reference sequence). The CDR3 loop spans 15 amino acids. CDR3 in amino acids: CASSFQGGSTYEQYF. CDR3 DNA sequence: TGTGCCAGCAGCTTTCAGGGAGGCTCCACCTACGAGCAGTACTTC.

The V call is TRBV15, the J call TRBJ1-5; the D is unclear. The CDR3 is made up of 14 amino acids. V was shortened by 0 bases and J by 6 bases, with 9 bases between the two germline ends. Germline-derived CDR1 and CDR2 are LNHNV and YYDKDF (reference sequence). CDR3 region: CATSRDPLVQPQHF. The CDR3 DNA reads as TGTGCCACCAGCAGAGATCCCCTGGTTCAGCCCCAGCATTTT.

This chain uses TRBV2 with TRBJ2-3; D might be TRBD2 (6 bases). The CDR3 extends over 14 amino acids. Trimming cost V 5 bases and J 2 bases, with 11 bases left between them. CDR1 SNHLY and CDR2 FYNNEI come from the germline V gene. CDR3 in amino acids: CASSSLASTDTQYF. The CDR3 DNA is TGTGCCAGCAGTTCACTAGCCTCCACAGATACGCAGTATTTT.

V gene TRBV5-1 combines with J gene TRBJ2-5; no clear D. Looked up from germline, CDR1 is SGHRS and CDR2 is YFSETQ. Trimming took 4 bases from V and 1 from J, leaving 8 bases between them. The CDR3 sequence is 13 residues long. The CDR3 sequence: CASSPSGQETQYF. In DNA form, the CDR3 reads TGCGCCAGCAGCCCCTCGGGCCAAGAGACCCAGTACTTC. The whole variable domain, remainder taken from reference TRBV5-1 and TRBJ2-5, is KAGVTQTPRYLIKTRGQQVTLSCSPISGHRSVSWYQQTPGQGLQFLFEYFSETQRNKGNFPGRFSGRQFSNSRSEMNVSTLELGDSALYLCASSPSGQETQYFGPGTRLLVL.

This clone was detected only a few times. This chain uses TRBV10-2 with TRBJ2-7; 7 bases are a match to TRBD1. In germline, CDR1 is WSHSY, CDR2 SAAADI. The CDR3 loop spans 15 amino acids. Trimming cost V 0 bases and J 0 bases; bases outside gene matches: 2. In nucleotides, the CDR3 is TGCGCCAGCAGTGAGTCAGGGGGCCCCTCCTACGAGCAGTACTTC. Translation: CASSESGGPSYEQYF.

The rearrangement uses TRBV7-3 and TRBJ1-6, with a possible D match to TRBD1 (5 bases). This CDR3 has 13 residues. The germline V gene encodes CDR1 SGHTA and CDR2 FQGTGA. Between the trimmed V and J ends, which lost 4 bases and 6 bases, there was a span of 7 bases. The CDR3 spells CASSWDGNSPLHF. In nucleotides, the CDR3 is TGTGCCAGCAGCTGGGACGGTAATTCACCCCTCCACTTT.

V usage is TRBV29-1 and J usage is TRBJ2-1; D call uncertain. Germline-derived CDR1 and CDR2 are SQVTM and ANQGSEA. The V end lost 6 bases, the J end lost 0 bases, and 6 bases lay between the germline ends. This CDR3 region has 12 residues. The CDR3 region is CSVGDSYNEQFF. CDR3 nucleotides: TGCAGCGTCGGCGACTCCTACAATGAGCAGTTCTTC.

This clone was recorded a few times. The chain uses TRBV4-2 and TRBJ1-4; D remains ambiguous. The ends were cut back, 1 base at V and 0 bases at J, with 9 bases in the middle. The germline CDR1 and CDR2 sequences are LGHNA and YNFKEQ. This CDR3 has 16 amino acids. CDR3: CASSQAWRATNEKLFF. CDR3 bases: TGTGCCAGCAGCCAAGCCTGGAGGGCAACTAATGAAAAACTGTTTTTT.

The genes are TRBV5-6 and TRBJ1-2; unclear D gene. V lost 2 bases to trimming and J lost 7 bases, with 6 bases between them. The CDR3 totals 11 residues. The germline gives CDR1 SGHDT, CDR2 YYEEEE. The CDR3 DNA sequence: TGTGCCAGCAGCTTTATTGGTGGCTACACCTTC. It yields the protein CASSFIGGYTF.

V usage is TRBV2 and J usage is TRBJ1-5, with D perhaps matching TRBD1 (6 bases). Trimming cost V 3 bases and J 7 bases, with 13 bases left between them. This CDR3 has 14 amino acids. Germline V gives CDR1 SNHLY, CDR2 FYNNEI. CDR3 bases: TGTGCCAGCAGTGAGCAACAGGGAAGACAGCCCCAGCATTTT. Translated: CASSEQQGRQPQHF.

This sequence joins TRBV18 and TRBJ1-6; D is perhaps TRBD1 (5 bases). This CDR3 has 13 amino acids. Germline CDR1 reads KGHSH; CDR2 reads LQKENI. V lost 3 bases to trimming and J lost 8 bases, with 8 bases between them. The CDR3: CASSPGTDSPLHF. The DNA for the CDR3 is TGTGCCAGCTCACCGGGGACCGATTCACCCCTCCACTTT. Full variable domain (remainder filled in from reference TRBV18 and TRBJ1-6): NAGVMQNPRHLVRRRGQEARLRCSPMKGHSHVYWYRQLPEEGLKFMVYLQKENIIDESGMPKERFSAEFPKEGPSILRIQQVVRGDSAAYFCASSPGTDSPLHFGNGTRLTVT.

The chain recombines TRBV6-6 with TRBJ1-1; D is perhaps TRBD1 (6 bases). CDR1 MNHNY and CDR2 SVGAGI come from the germline V gene (reference sequence). The V and J ends lost 6 bases and 3 bases respectively, with 11 bases between them. This CDR3 is 13 amino acids long. CDR3: CASRPGGHTEAFF. Written as DNA, the CDR3 is TGTGCCAGCAGGCCGGGGGGCCACACTGAAGCTTTCTTT.

V is TRBV19 and J is TRBJ1-3; D not resolved. Germline CDR1 and CDR2: LNHDA and SQIVND (reference sequence). The ends were cut back, 5 bases at V and 2 bases at J, with 13 bases in the middle. The CDR3 extends over 15 amino acids. CDR3 sequence (DNA): TGTGCCAGTAGTTGGGCCGGGTTTCCTGGAAACACCATATATTTT. This encodes CASSWAGFPGNTIYF.

Concerning this clone itself: This sample includes further DNA sequences coding for the same CDR3. J is TRBJ1-2 and V is TRBV19, with D possibly being TRBD1 (6 bases). The V end was cut by 3 bases, the J end by 7 bases, with 12 bases between. Germline CDR1 LNHDA, CDR2 SQIVND (reference sequence). This CDR3 has 13 residues. The CDR3 DNA reads as TGTGCCAGTAGTATTACAGGGACCGGTGGCTACACCTTC. Translated, it gives CASSITGTGGYTF. The variable domain in full, with the rest retrieved from reference TRBV19 and TRBJ1-2, is DGGITQSPKYLFRKEGQNVTLSCEQNLNHDAMYWYRQDPGQGLRLIYYSQIVNDFQKGDIAEGYSVSREKKESFPLTVTSAQKNPTAFYLCASSITGTGGYTFGSGTRLTVV.

The chain combines TRBV2 with TRBJ2-5, with 7 bases matching TRBD1. There are 15 residues in the CDR3. Trimming removed 5 bases from V and 4 bases from J; junction bases left unmatched: 10. Germline V gene sequence: CDR1 SNHLY, CDR2 FYNNEI. This CDR3 is CASSTDRVGRETQYF. CDR3 DNA sequence: TGTGCCAGCAGTACCGACAGGGTTGGTCGAGAGACCCAGTACTTC.

This CDR3 reads CASSIQDRVHGYTF. The CDR3 DNA reads as TGTGCCAGCAGCATACAAGACAGGGTTCATGGCTACACCTTC. The rearrangement joins TRBV7-9 to TRBJ1-2; 7 positions match TRBD1. Trimming cost V 5 bases and J 6 bases; bases outside gene matches: 9. CDR3 length equals 14 residues. From germline, CDR1 is SEHNR and CDR2 FQNEAQ (reference sequence).